Listed below are T cell receptor beta chains from one sample, sequenced in a study of blood T cell repertoires in COVID-19. The data were produced by immunoSEQ multiplex PCR, yet TCRdb's version contains in-frame clones alone and is incomplete. The top ten clones hold approximately 4.5% of a sample with about 40,000 clones, roughly 85% of them seen once. Sequencing used peripheral blood. The receptors derive from a man between 60 and 70 years old with COVID-19, enrolled during active disease. The CDR3 runs from the conserved cysteine through the conserved F or W. Fields, in order: clone size, V gene, J gene, D gene, CDR3 protein, CDR3 DNA. A D gene is named only where the DNA matches it firmly. Not every row has a clone size; where given, it reads once, few, many or a size class.

>.|TRBV28|TRBJ1-6|TRBD1
CASSSGQGNGSPLHF
TGTGCCAGCAGCTCAGGACAGGGGAACGGTTCACCCCTCCACTTT
>once|TRBV28|TRBJ2-7|.
CASRGVNYYEQYF
TGTGCCAGCAGAGGGGTTAACTACTACGAGCAGTACTTC
>.|TRBV19|TRBJ2-7|.
CASRPAHRDYEQYF
TGTGCCAGTAGACCCGCACACAGGGACTACGAGCAGTACTTC
>.|TRBV28|TRBJ2-2|.
CASSHWEGTLNTGELFF
TGTGCCAGCAGCCATTGGGAGGGGACATTGAACACCGGGGAGCTGTTTTTT
>.|TRBV6-1|TRBJ2-5|.
CASSDPGKSFQETQYF
TGTGCCAGCAGTGACCCAGGGAAGAGTTTCCAAGAGACCCAGTACTTC
>.|TRBV7-7|TRBJ2-5|TRBD2
CASSFTSGRGETQYF
TGTGCTAGCAGCTTTACTAGCGGGAGGGGGGAGACCCAGTACTTC
>.|TRBV7-2|TRBJ1-2|.
CASSLTRTANNYGYTF
TGTGCCAGCAGCTTGACAAGGACAGCAAATAACTATGGCTACACCTTC
>.|TRBV11-2|TRBJ2-1|TRBD2
CASSLRVVQREGTEQFF
TGTGCCAGCAGCCTTAGAGTCGTCCAGCGGGAGGGTACTGAGCAGTTCTTC
>.|TRBV7-9|TRBJ2-2|TRBD2
CASSLYPSGNTGELFF
TGTGCCAGCAGCTTGTACCCTAGCGGAAACACCGGGGAGCTGTTTTTT
>.|TRBV6-6|TRBJ2-3|.
CASSSEGATQYF
TGTGCCAGCAGTTCGGAGGGGGCGACGCAGTATTTT
>.|TRBV19|TRBJ1-2|.
CASSGGSRVYWGYTF
TGTGCCAGTAGCGGCGGGTCGAGGGTTTACTGGGGCTACACCTTC
>.|TRBV28|TRBJ1-5|TRBD1
CASSSGTGAQPQHF
TGTGCCAGCAGTTCCGGGACAGGGGCTCAGCCCCAGCATTTT
>.|TRBV6-2/TRBV6-3|TRBJ2-6|.
CASSPHRYSGANVLTF
TGTGCCAGCAGCCCTCACCGGTACTCTGGGGCCAACGTCCTGACTTTC
>once|TRBV5-1|TRBJ2-5|.
CASSPRGGERETQYF
TGCGCCAGCAGCCCTCGAGGAGGGGAGCGGGAGACCCAGTACTTC
>.|TRBV15|TRBJ1-2|TRBD1
CATSISGQGDYGYTF
TGTGCCACCAGCATCTCTGGACAGGGGGACTATGGCTACACCTTC
>few|TRBV11-2|TRBJ2-3|TRBD1
CASSRGTGLSSTDTQYF
TGTGCCAGCAGCCGTGGGACAGGACTTTCTAGCACAGATACGCAGTATTTT
>.|TRBV11-2|TRBJ1-6|TRBD1
CASSLETGGNSPLHF
TGTGCCAGCAGCTTAGAGACAGGGGGTAATTCACCCCTCCACTTT
>.|TRBV4-3|TRBJ1-2|.
CASSLETGYGYTF
TGCGCCAGCAGCCTAGAGACAGGATATGGCTACACCTTC
>.|TRBV11-3|TRBJ2-1|.
CASSPLGGEQFF
TGTGCCAGCAGCCCGCTTGGGGGGGAGCAGTTCTTC
>few|TRBV6-1|TRBJ2-2|.
CASSDLQGSGELFF
TGTGCCAGCAGTGATTTGCAGGGCTCCGGGGAGCTGTTTTTT
>.|TRBV27|TRBJ1-3|TRBD1
CASSRDRGSGNTIYF
TGTGCCAGCAGTCGGGACAGGGGCTCTGGAAACACCATATATTTT
>.|TRBV10-3|TRBJ1-6|.
CAISDWGQGSPLHF
TGTGCCATCAGTGATTGGGGGCAGGGTTCACCCCTCCACTTT
>.|TRBV20-1|TRBJ2-7|.
CSARNYEQYF
TGCAGTGCGCGAAACTACGAGCAGTACTTC
>once|TRBV18|TRBJ2-7|TRBD2
CASSRTSGTYEQYF
TGTGCCAGCTCACGGACTAGCGGTACCTACGAGCAGTACTTC
>.|TRBV19|TRBJ1-6|TRBD1
CASSATGFNSPLHF
TGTGCCAGTAGTGCGACAGGGTTCAATTCACCCCTCCACTTT
>.|TRBV4-1|TRBJ2-7|TRBD2
CASSPSSGSFYEQYF
TGCGCCAGCAGCCCTTCTAGCGGGAGCTTCTACGAGCAGTACTTC
>.|TRBV19|TRBJ1-1|TRBD1
CASSPRQGGTTEAFF
TGTGCCAGTAGTCCGCGACAGGGTGGGACGACTGAAGCTTTCTTT
>few|TRBV7-2|TRBJ2-7|TRBD1
CASSKGQGAGYEQYF
TGTGCCAGCAGCAAGGGACAGGGGGCGGGGTACGAGCAGTACTTC
>once|TRBV5-1|TRBJ2-1|TRBD2
CASSSARASGTDNEQFF
TGCGCCAGCAGCTCGGCTAGGGCTAGCGGGACTGACAATGAGCAGTTCTTC
>.|TRBV21-1|TRBJ2-7|.
CASSKGAGTGSHEQYF
TGTGCCAGCAGCAAAGGGGCCGGGACAGGGTCCCACGAGCAGTACTTC
>.|TRBV7-9|TRBJ1-1|.
CASAVLNTEAFF
TGTGCCAGTGCGGTCTTGAACACTGAAGCTTTCTTT